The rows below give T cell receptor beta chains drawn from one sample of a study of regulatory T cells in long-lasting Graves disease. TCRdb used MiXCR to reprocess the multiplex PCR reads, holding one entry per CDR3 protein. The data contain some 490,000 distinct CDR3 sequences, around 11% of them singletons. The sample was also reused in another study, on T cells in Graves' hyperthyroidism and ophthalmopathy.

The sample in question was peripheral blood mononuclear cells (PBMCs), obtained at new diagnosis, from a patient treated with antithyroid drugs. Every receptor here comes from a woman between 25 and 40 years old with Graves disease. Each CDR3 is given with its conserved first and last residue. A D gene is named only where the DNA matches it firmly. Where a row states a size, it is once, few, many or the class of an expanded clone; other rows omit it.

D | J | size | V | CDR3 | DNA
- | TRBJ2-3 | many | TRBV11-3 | CASSSLQIVALASTGTQYF | TGTGCCAGCAGCTCACTCCAGATAGTTGCCCTAGCAAGCACAGGTACGCAGTATTTT
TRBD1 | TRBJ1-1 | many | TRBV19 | CASKKQGAATEAFF | TGTGCCAGTAAGAAACAGGGGGCTGCCACTGAAGCTTTCTTT
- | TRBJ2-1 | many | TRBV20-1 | CSAPISLDTGGHEQFF | TGCAGTGCTCCTATAAGTCTCGACACCGGGGGCCATGAGCAGTTCTTC
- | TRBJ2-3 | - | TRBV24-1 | CATSVSAGADTQYF | TGTGCCACCAGTGTCTCAGCAGGGGCAGATACGCAGTATTTT
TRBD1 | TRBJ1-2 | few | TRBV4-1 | CASSHHPGQGEYGYTF | TGCGCCAGCAGCCACCATCCGGGACAGGGCGAGTATGGCTACACCTTC
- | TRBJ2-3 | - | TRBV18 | CASHLGRTDTQYF | TGTGCCAGCCACTTAGGGCGCACAGATACGCAGTATTTT
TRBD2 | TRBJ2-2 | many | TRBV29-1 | CSAPGEAGDTGELFF | TGCAGCGCCCCGGGGGAAGCGGGAGATACCGGGGAGCTGTTTTTT
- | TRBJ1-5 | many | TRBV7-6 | CASSFNRDGNQPQHF | TGTGCCAGCAGCTTCAACCGGGACGGTAATCAGCCCCAGCATTTT
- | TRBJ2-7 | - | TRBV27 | CASSFYMGTIYEQYF | TGTGCCAGCAGTTTTTACATGGGGACCATCTACGAGCAGTACTTC
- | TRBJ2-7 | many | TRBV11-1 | CASSLFSQGSYEQYF | TGTGCCAGCAGCTTATTTTCCCAGGGCTCCTACGAGCAGTACTTC
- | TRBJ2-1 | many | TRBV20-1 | CSVSGVRYNEQFF | TGCAGTGTATCAGGGGTGAGATACAATGAGCAGTTCTTC
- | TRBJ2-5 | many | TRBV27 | CASSWGVGTEETQYF | TGTGCCAGCAGTTGGGGGGTGGGGACGGAAGAGACCCAGTACTTC
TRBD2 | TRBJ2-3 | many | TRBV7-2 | CASSLTSGPDTQYF | TGTGCCAGCAGCTTAACTAGCGGTCCAGATACGCAGTATTTT
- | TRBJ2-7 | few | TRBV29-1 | CSVEGLPGMEYEQYF | TGCAGCGTTGAAGGACTACCCGGAATGGAGTACGAGCAGTACTTC
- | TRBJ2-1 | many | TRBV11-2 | CASSREGGYNEQFF | TGTGCCAGCAGCAGAGAGGGGGGATACAATGAGCAGTTCTTC
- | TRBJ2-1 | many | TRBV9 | CASSANRGLYNEQFF | TGTGCCAGCAGCGCAAACAGGGGACTATACAATGAGCAGTTCTTC
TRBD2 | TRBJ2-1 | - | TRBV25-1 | CASSRAGGSNNEQFF | TGTGCCAGCAGTCGGGCGGGAGGAAGCAACAATGAGCAGTTCTTC
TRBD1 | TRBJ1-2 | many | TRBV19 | CASSINRDSSPTF | TGTGCCAGTAGTATCAACCGGGACAGTTCCCCCACCTTC
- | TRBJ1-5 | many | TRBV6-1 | CASSPGARWHQPQHF | TGTGCCAGCAGTCCCGGGGCAAGGTGGCATCAGCCCCAGCATTTT
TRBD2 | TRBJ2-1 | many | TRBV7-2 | CASSPTDRRALAGGGNEQFF | TGTGCCAGCAGCCCTACGGATAGGAGAGCACTAGCGGGAGGAGGGAATGAGCAGTTCTTC
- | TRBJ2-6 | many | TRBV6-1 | CASSEALRVSGANVLTF | TGTGCCAGCAGTGAAGCGCTTCGGGTTTCCGGGGCCAACGTCCTGACTTTC
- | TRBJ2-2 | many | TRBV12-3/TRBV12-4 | CASHYSGANTGELFF | TGTGCCAGTCATTATAGTGGGGCGAACACCGGGGAGCTGTTTTTT
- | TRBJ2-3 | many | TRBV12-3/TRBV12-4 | CASTEGVLNTDTQYF | TGTGCCAGCACCGAAGGGGTTTTAAACACAGATACGCAGTATTTT
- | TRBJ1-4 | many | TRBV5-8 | CASPATQWTTNEKLFF | TGTGCCAGCCCAGCCACTCAGTGGACAACTAATGAAAAACTGTTTTTT
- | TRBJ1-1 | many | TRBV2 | CASSVQGDTEAFF | TGTGCCAGCAGTGTACAGGGAGACACTGAAGCTTTCTTT
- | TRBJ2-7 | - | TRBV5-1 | CASSLGGVRDNSYEQYF | TGCGCCAGCAGCTTGGGAGGGGTACGGGACAACTCCTACGAGCAGTACTTC
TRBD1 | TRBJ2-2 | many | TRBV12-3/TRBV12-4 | CASRVTGKRNTGELFF | TGTGCCAGCAGGGTGACAGGGAAGAGGAACACCGGGGAGCTGTTTTTT
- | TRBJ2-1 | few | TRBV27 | CASSPVPGDNEQFF | TGTGCCAGCAGCCCCGTCCCCGGGGACAATGAGCAGTTCTTC
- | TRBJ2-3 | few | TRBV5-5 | CASSLDGVPNDTQYF | TGTGCCAGCAGCTTGGACGGGGTCCCTAACGATACGCAGTATTTT
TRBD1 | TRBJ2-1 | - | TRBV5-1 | CASSLGDRVTNEQFF | TGCGCCAGCAGCTTGGGGGACAGGGTTACAAATGAGCAGTTTTTC
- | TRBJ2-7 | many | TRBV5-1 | CASSLGVNEQYF | TGCGCCAGCAGCTTGGGGGTAAACGAGCAGTACTTC
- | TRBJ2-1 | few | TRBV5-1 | CASSLVPGWDNEQFF | TGCGCCAGCAGCTTGGTACCAGGGTGGGACAATGAGCAGTTCTTC
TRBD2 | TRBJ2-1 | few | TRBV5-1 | CASSFGRGLAGVVF | TGCGCCAGCAGCTTCGGGAGAGGACTAGCGGGAGTGGTCTTC
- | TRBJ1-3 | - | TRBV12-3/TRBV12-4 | CASSLARRPRTGNTIYF | TGTGCCAGCAGTTTAGCGCGTCGCCCCAGAACGGGAAACACCATATATTTT
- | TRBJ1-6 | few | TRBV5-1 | CASTPEGVGTPLHF | TGCGCCAGCACCCCGGAGGGGGTCGGGACACCCCTCCACTTT
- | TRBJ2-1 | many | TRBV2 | CASSEAPGDRIEQFF | TGTGCCAGCAGTGAAGCGCCGGGGGATCGGATTGAGCAGTTCTTC
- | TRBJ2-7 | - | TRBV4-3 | CASSQEFGELPYEQYF | TGCGCCAGCAGCCAAGAATTTGGTGAGCTCCCCTACGAGCAGTACTTC
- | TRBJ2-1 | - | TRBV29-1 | CSVEEPLQNEQFF | TGCAGCGTAGAAGAACCTCTGCAAAATGAGCAGTTCTTC
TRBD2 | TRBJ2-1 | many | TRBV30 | CAWRLAGGNEQFF | TGTGCCTGGAGACTAGCGGGAGGCAATGAGCAGTTCTTC
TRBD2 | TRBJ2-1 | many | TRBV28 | CASSSPSGTHYNEQFF | TGTGCCAGCAGTTCGCCTAGCGGGACCCATTACAATGAGCAGTTCTTC
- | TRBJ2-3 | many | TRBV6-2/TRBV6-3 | CASSGRYFGGATSTDTQYF | TGTGCCAGCAGTGGCCGATATTTCGGTGGGGCGACTAGCACAGATACGCAGTATTTT
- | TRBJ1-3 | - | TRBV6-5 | CASSYTLSSGNTIYF | TGTGCCAGCAGTTATACCCTTAGCTCTGGAAACACCATATATTTT
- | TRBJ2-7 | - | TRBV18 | CASSPDRFSYEQYF | TGTGCCAGCTCACCGGACAGATTCTCCTACGAGCAGTACTTC
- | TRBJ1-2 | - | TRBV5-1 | CASSPRRGGRNGYTF | TGCGCCAGCAGCCCCCGACGGGGAGGAAGAAATGGCTACACCTTC
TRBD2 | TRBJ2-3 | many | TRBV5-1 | CASSFQREGDTQYF | TGCGCCAGCAGCTTCCAGCGGGAGGGGGATACGCAGTATTTT
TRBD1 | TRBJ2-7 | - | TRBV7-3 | CASSPPGTGFEQYF | TGTGCCAGCAGCCCGCCTGGGACAGGGTTCGAGCAGTACTTC
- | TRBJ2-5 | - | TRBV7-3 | CARSLRRQETQYF | TGTGCCAGGAGCCTGAGGCGGCAAGAGACCCAGTACTTC
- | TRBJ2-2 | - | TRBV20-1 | CSANRVSTGELFF | TGCAGTGCTAACAGGGTCAGCACCGGGGAGCTGTTTTTT
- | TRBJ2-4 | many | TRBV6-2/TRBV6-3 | CASSYSRGAKNIQYF | TGTGCCAGCAGTTACTCGCGGGGAGCCAAAAACATTCAGTACTTC
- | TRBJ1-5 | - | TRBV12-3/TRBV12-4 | CASSLSYGSQPQHF | TGTGCCAGCAGTTTATCTTATGGTAGTCAGCCCCAGCATTTT
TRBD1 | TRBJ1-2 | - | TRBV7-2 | CASSHSGTALYGYTF | TGTGCCAGCAGCCATTCCGGGACAGCCCTCTATGGCTACACCTTC
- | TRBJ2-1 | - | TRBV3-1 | CASSQGDFTPYNEQFF | TGTGCCAGCAGCCAAGGGGACTTCACCCCTTACAATGAGCAGTTCTTC
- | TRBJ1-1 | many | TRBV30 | CASTLGLLRAEAFF | TGTGCCTCCACCCTGGGACTCCTCCGAGCTGAAGCTTTCTTT
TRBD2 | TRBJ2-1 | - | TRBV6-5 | CASSSGLAGRNEQFF | TGTGCCAGCAGTTCCGGACTAGCGGGAAGGAATGAGCAGTTCTTC
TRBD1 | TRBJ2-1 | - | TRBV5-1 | CASLNRGDGDEQFF | TGCGCCAGTCTTAACAGGGGGGACGGCGATGAGCAGTTCTTC